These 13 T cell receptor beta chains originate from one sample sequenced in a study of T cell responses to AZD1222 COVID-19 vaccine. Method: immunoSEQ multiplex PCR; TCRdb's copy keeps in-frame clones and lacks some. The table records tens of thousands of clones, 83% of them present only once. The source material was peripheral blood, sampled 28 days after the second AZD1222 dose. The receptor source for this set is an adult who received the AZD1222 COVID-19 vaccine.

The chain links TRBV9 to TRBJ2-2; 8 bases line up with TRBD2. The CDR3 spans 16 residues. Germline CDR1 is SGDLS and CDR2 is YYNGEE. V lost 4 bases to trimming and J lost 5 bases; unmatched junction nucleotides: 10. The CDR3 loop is CASSPRPGLGTGELFF. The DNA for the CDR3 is TGTGCCAGCAGCCCACGTCCGGGACTAGGGACCGGGGAGCTGTTTTTT. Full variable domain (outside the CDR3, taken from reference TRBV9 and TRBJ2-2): DSGVTQTPKHLITATGQRVTLRCSPRSGDLSVYWYQQSLDQGLQFLIQYYNGEERAKGNILERFSAQQFPDLHSELNLSSLELGDSALYFCASSPRPGLGTGELFFGEGSRLTVL.

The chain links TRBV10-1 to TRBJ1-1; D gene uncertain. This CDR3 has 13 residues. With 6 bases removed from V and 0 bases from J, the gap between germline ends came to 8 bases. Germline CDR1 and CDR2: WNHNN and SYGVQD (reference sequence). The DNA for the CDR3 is TGCGCCAGCAGGGACGGCATGAACACTGAAGCTTTCTTT. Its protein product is CASRDGMNTEAFF.

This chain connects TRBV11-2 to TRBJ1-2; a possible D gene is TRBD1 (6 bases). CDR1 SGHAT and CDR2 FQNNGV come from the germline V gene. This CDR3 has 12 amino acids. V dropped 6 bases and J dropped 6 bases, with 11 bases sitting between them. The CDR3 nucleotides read TGTGCCAGCAGTTTCGAGGGGGATGGCTACACCTTC. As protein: CASSFEGDGYTF.

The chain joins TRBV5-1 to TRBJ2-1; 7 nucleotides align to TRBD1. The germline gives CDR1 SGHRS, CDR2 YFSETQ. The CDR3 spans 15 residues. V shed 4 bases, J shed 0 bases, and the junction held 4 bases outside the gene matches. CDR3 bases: TGCGCCAGCAGCACCGGGACAGCCTCCTACAATGAGCAGTTCTTC. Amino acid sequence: CASSTGTASYNEQFF. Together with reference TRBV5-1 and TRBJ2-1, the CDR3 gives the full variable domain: KAGVTQTPRYLIKTRGQQVTLSCSPISGHRSVSWYQQTPGQGLQFLFEYFSETQRNKGNFPGRFSGRQFSNSRSEMNVSTLELGDSALYLCASSTGTASYNEQFFGPGTRLTVL.

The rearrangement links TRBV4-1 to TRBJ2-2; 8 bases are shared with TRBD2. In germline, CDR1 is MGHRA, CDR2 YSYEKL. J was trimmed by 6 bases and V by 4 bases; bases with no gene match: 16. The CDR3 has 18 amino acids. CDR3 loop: CASSPAGGAIGPAGELFF. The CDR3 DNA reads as TGCGCCAGCAGCCCCGCCGGGGGGGCTATCGGTCCTGCCGGGGAGCTGTTTTTT.

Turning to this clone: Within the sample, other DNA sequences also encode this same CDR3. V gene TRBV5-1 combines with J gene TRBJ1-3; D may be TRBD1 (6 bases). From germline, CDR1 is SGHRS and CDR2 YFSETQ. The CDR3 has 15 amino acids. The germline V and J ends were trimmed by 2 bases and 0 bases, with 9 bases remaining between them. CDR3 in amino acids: CASSLGGSSGNTIYF. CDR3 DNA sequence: TGCGCCAGCAGCTTAGGGGGGAGCTCTGGAAACACCATATATTTT.

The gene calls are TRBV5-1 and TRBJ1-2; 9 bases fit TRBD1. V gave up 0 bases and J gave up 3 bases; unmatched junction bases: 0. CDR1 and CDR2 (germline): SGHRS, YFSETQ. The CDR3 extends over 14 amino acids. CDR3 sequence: CASSLGTGDYGYTF. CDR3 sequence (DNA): TGCGCCAGCAGCTTGGGGACAGGGGACTATGGCTACACCTTC. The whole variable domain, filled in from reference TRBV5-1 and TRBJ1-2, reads KAGVTQTPRYLIKTRGQQVTLSCSPISGHRSVSWYQQTPGQGLQFLFEYFSETQRNKGNFPGRFSGRQFSNSRSEMNVSTLELGDSALYLCASSLGTGDYGYTFGSGTRLTVV.

The CDR3 region has the DNA TGCGCCAGCAGCGGGACGAACTTTCGAGGCAATGAGCAGTTCTTC. This gives the protein CASSGTNFRGNEQFF. This sequence joins TRBV5-1 and TRBJ2-1; D is tentatively TRBD1 or TRBD2 (5 bases each). From germline, CDR1 is SGHRS and CDR2 YFSETQ. The CDR3 is 15 residues long. V lost 4 bases, J lost 6 bases, and 17 bases lay in between.

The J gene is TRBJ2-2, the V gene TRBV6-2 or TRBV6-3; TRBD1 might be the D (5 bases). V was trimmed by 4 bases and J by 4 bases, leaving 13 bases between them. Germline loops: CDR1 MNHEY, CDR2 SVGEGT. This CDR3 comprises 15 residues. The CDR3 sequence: CASSLDSPSTGELFF. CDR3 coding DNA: TGTGCCAGCAGTTTAGACAGCCCGAGCACCGGGGAGCTGTTTTTT.

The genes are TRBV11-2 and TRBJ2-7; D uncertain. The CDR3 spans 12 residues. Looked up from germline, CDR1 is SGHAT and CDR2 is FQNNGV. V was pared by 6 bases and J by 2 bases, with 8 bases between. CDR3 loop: CASSLGAYEQYF. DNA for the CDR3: TGTGCCAGCAGTCTTGGGGCCTACGAGCAGTACTTC.

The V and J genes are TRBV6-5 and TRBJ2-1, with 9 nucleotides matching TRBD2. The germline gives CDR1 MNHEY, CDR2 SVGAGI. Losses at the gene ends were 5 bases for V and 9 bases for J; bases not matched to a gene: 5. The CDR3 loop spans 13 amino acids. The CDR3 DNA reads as TGTGCCAGCAGTATAGGACTAGCGAGTGAGCAGTTCTTC. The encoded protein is CASSIGLASEQFF.

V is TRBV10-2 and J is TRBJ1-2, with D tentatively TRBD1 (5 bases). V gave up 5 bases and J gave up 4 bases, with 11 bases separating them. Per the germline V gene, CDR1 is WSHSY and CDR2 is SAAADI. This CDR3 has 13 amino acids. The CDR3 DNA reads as TGCGCCAGCAGTTCAGGGAACGGCTATGGCTACACCTTC. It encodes CASSSGNGYGYTF.

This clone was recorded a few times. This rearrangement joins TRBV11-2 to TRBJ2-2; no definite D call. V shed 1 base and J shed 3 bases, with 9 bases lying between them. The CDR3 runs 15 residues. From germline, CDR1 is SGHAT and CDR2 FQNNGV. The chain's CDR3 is CASSLGQIDTGELFF. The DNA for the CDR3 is TGTGCCAGCAGCTTAGGGCAGATAGACACCGGGGAGCTGTTTTTT.